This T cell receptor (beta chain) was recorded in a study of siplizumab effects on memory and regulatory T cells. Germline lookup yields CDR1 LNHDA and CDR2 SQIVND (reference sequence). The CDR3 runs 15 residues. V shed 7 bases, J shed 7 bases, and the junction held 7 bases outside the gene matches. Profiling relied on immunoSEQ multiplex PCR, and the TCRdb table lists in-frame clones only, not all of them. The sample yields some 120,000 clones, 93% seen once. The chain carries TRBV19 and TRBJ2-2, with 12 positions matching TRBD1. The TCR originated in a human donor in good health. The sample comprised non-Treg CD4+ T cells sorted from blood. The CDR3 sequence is CASTGDRGPGGELFF. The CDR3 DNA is TGTGCCAGTACGGGGGACAGGGGGCCCGGCGGGGAGCTGTTTTTT.